This is a list of T cell receptor beta chains from one sample in a study of blood T cell repertoires in COVID-19. Measured with immunoSEQ multiplex PCR; TCRdb has only the in-frame clones, and not every one. The table shows under 450,000 clones, with roughly 80% occurring only once. The sequenced sample was peripheral blood. The receptors were gathered from a human donor with acute or convalescent COVID-19. The donor label of this sample is uncertain. The CDR3 runs from the conserved cysteine through the conserved F or W. The order of the fields is J gene, V gene, D gene, clone size, CDR3 protein. A D gene is named only where the DNA matches it firmly. Some rows mark clone size as missing; the rest say once, few, many or name a class of expanded clone.

j_gene: TRBJ2-5; v_gene: TRBV5-1; d_gene: TRBD1; abundance: NA; CDR3aa: CASSSGGGETQYF
j_gene: TRBJ2-1; v_gene: TRBV5-5; d_gene: TRBD2; abundance: few; CDR3aa: CASSLTPFSGSVDNEQFF
j_gene: TRBJ1-1; v_gene: TRBV6-5; d_gene: NA; abundance: NA; CDR3aa: CASRQGLTEAFF
j_gene: TRBJ2-7; v_gene: TRBV3-1/TRBV3-2; d_gene: NA; abundance: NA; CDR3aa: CASSRGTPQYYEQYF
j_gene: TRBJ2-2; v_gene: TRBV19; d_gene: TRBD1; abundance: NA; CDR3aa: CASRIVGTGRAGELFF
j_gene: TRBJ2-1; v_gene: TRBV18; d_gene: NA; abundance: NA; CDR3aa: CASSPLPQRRDEQFF
j_gene: TRBJ2-7; v_gene: TRBV4-1; d_gene: NA; abundance: few; CDR3aa: CASSQEPGYYEQYF
j_gene: TRBJ1-4; v_gene: TRBV6-1; d_gene: NA; abundance: NA; CDR3aa: CASSGHPRGPGGQTNEKLFF
j_gene: TRBJ1-5; v_gene: TRBV7-9; d_gene: NA; abundance: NA; CDR3aa: CASSLVTGALNQPQHF
j_gene: TRBJ2-1; v_gene: TRBV5-1; d_gene: TRBD2; abundance: NA; CDR3aa: CASSWTAGGPANEQFF
j_gene: TRBJ1-6; v_gene: TRBV7-8; d_gene: TRBD1; abundance: NA; CDR3aa: CASSTTTGASSPLHF
j_gene: TRBJ2-1; v_gene: TRBV27; d_gene: TRBD2; abundance: few; CDR3aa: CASSLSGAYNEQFF
j_gene: TRBJ1-5; v_gene: TRBV7-9; d_gene: NA; abundance: NA; CDR3aa: CASSSNDQPQHF
j_gene: TRBJ1-2; v_gene: TRBV27; d_gene: TRBD1; abundance: NA; CDR3aa: CASSSRDRWYGYTF
j_gene: TRBJ2-1; v_gene: TRBV7-9; d_gene: NA; abundance: NA; CDR3aa: CASSTDRDSLTNEQFF
j_gene: TRBJ1-6; v_gene: TRBV18; d_gene: NA; abundance: NA; CDR3aa: CASSLDNNSPLHF
j_gene: TRBJ1-3; v_gene: TRBV5-4; d_gene: TRBD1; abundance: NA; CDR3aa: CASSRDRGAATGNTIYF
j_gene: TRBJ2-5; v_gene: TRBV28; d_gene: NA; abundance: NA; CDR3aa: CASSLGSRVGGQETQYF
j_gene: TRBJ2-1; v_gene: TRBV27; d_gene: NA; abundance: once; CDR3aa: CASSSGFSWRNNEQFF
j_gene: TRBJ1-1; v_gene: TRBV12-5; d_gene: NA; abundance: NA; CDR3aa: CASGLGGMNTEAFF
j_gene: TRBJ2-4; v_gene: TRBV5-4; d_gene: NA; abundance: NA; CDR3aa: CASSPGGNIQYF
j_gene: TRBJ2-4; v_gene: TRBV10-3; d_gene: NA; abundance: few; CDR3aa: CAISERAGIAKNIQYF
j_gene: TRBJ1-2; v_gene: TRBV5-1; d_gene: NA; abundance: NA; CDR3aa: CASSLVAGGLVGYTF
j_gene: TRBJ1-5; v_gene: TRBV28; d_gene: TRBD1; abundance: NA; CDR3aa: CASTGTGRGQPQHF
j_gene: TRBJ1-1; v_gene: TRBV25-1; d_gene: TRBD1; abundance: NA; CDR3aa: CASRPTGLTTEAFF
j_gene: TRBJ1-3; v_gene: TRBV6-1; d_gene: NA; abundance: NA; CDR3aa: CASSDLGASSGNTIYF
j_gene: TRBJ1-3; v_gene: TRBV3-1/TRBV3-2; d_gene: TRBD1; abundance: NA; CDR3aa: CASSQDPGTGDYGNTIYF
j_gene: TRBJ2-2; v_gene: TRBV2; d_gene: NA; abundance: NA; CDR3aa: CASSAHRMNTGELFF
j_gene: TRBJ2-5; v_gene: TRBV7-7; d_gene: TRBD2; abundance: NA; CDR3aa: CASSQVASGQPGREETQYF
j_gene: TRBJ1-5; v_gene: TRBV6-5; d_gene: NA; abundance: NA; CDR3aa: CASSEGQGIDQPQHF
j_gene: TRBJ1-3; v_gene: TRBV18; d_gene: TRBD1; abundance: once; CDR3aa: CASSPPMGQGLTSGNTIYF
j_gene: TRBJ2-5; v_gene: TRBV10-2; d_gene: TRBD1; abundance: NA; CDR3aa: CASSRTGSGQETQYF
j_gene: TRBJ2-6; v_gene: TRBV5-1; d_gene: NA; abundance: NA; CDR3aa: CASSLELGAGANVLTF
j_gene: TRBJ1-6; v_gene: TRBV5-1; d_gene: NA; abundance: NA; CDR3aa: CASSLGSGSNSPLHF
j_gene: TRBJ2-7; v_gene: TRBV14; d_gene: TRBD2; abundance: NA; CDR3aa: CASSPLAGVLEQYF
j_gene: TRBJ1-1; v_gene: TRBV28; d_gene: TRBD1; abundance: NA; CDR3aa: CASSFDDRGSNTEAFF
j_gene: TRBJ2-5; v_gene: TRBV19; d_gene: NA; abundance: NA; CDR3aa: CASSIVRQETQYF
j_gene: TRBJ1-1; v_gene: TRBV6-1; d_gene: NA; abundance: NA; CDR3aa: CASSELGGTEAFF
j_gene: TRBJ1-6; v_gene: TRBV28; d_gene: TRBD1; abundance: few; CDR3aa: CASRTTTGGASPLHF
j_gene: TRBJ1-2; v_gene: TRBV11-2; d_gene: NA; abundance: NA; CDR3aa: CASSLSTSPRRGYTF
j_gene: TRBJ1-1; v_gene: TRBV7-9; d_gene: TRBD1; abundance: once; CDR3aa: CASSSTNRGEDEAFF
j_gene: TRBJ2-7; v_gene: TRBV7-8; d_gene: NA; abundance: NA; CDR3aa: CASSLRGGLSSYEQYF
j_gene: TRBJ2-6; v_gene: TRBV24-1; d_gene: NA; abundance: few; CDR3aa: CATSDPSSGANVLTF
j_gene: TRBJ2-1; v_gene: TRBV18; d_gene: NA; abundance: NA; CDR3aa: CASSPPGAEANEQFF
j_gene: TRBJ2-7; v_gene: TRBV5-5; d_gene: TRBD1; abundance: NA; CDR3aa: CASSTSDRGEQYF
j_gene: TRBJ2-7; v_gene: TRBV2; d_gene: TRBD2; abundance: NA; CDR3aa: CASSELRLAGGHGYF
j_gene: TRBJ2-1; v_gene: TRBV5-1; d_gene: NA; abundance: NA; CDR3aa: CASSLAAGSYNEQFF
j_gene: TRBJ2-7; v_gene: TRBV10-3; d_gene: NA; abundance: NA; CDR3aa: CAISSDAGTSNEQYF
j_gene: TRBJ2-3; v_gene: TRBV3-1/TRBV3-2; d_gene: TRBD2; abundance: NA; CDR3aa: CASSQGTSGTDTQYF
j_gene: TRBJ1-2; v_gene: TRBV2; d_gene: TRBD1; abundance: NA; CDR3aa: CASSGQGAYYGYTF
j_gene: TRBJ1-1; v_gene: TRBV5-6; d_gene: TRBD1; abundance: NA; CDR3aa: CASRTRGTEMNSEAFF
j_gene: TRBJ1-2; v_gene: TRBV30; d_gene: NA; abundance: NA; CDR3aa: CAWSGGTGSSAFGYTF
j_gene: TRBJ1-2; v_gene: TRBV3-1/TRBV3-2; d_gene: TRBD1; abundance: NA; CDR3aa: CASSPEPRGQGYGYTF
j_gene: TRBJ2-7; v_gene: TRBV5-1; d_gene: TRBD2; abundance: NA; CDR3aa: CASSLEGGASYEQYF
j_gene: TRBJ1-5; v_gene: TRBV7-9; d_gene: NA; abundance: NA; CDR3aa: CASSYYYNQPQHF
j_gene: TRBJ1-6; v_gene: TRBV11-2; d_gene: NA; abundance: NA; CDR3aa: CASSLAAGQHNSPLHF
j_gene: TRBJ1-1; v_gene: TRBV19; d_gene: TRBD1; abundance: NA; CDR3aa: CASSIDAGGSEAFF